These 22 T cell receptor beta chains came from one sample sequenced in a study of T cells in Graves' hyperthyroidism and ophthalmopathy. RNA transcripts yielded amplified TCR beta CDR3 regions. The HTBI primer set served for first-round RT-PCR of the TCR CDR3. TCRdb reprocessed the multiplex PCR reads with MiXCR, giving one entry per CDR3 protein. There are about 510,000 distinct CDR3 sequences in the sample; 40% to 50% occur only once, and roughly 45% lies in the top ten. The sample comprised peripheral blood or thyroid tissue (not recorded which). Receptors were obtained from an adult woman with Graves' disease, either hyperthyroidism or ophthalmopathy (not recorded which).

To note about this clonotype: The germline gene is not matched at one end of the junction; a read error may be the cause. CDR3 region: CATSPRGVNEQYF. The CDR3 DNA follows: TGTGCCACCAGCCCCCGTGGGGTAAACGAGCAGTACTTC. J is TRBJ2-7 and V is TRBV7-8, with D unclear. Germline V gene lookup returns CDR1 SGHVS and CDR2 FQNEAQ. The CDR3 spans 13 residues.

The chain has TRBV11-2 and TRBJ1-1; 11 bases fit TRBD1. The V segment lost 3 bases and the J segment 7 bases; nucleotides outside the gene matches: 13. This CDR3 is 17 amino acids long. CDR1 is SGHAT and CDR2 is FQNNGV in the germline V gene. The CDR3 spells CASSLASIRDRGDEAFF. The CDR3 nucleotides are TGTGCCAGCAGCTTGGCTTCGATCAGGGACAGGGGGGATGAAGCTTTCTTT.

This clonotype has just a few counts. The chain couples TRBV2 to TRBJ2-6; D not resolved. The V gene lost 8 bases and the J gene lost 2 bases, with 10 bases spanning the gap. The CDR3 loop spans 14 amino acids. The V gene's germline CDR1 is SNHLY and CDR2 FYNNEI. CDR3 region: CASQRSAGANVLTF. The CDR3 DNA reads TGTGCCAGCCAACGGAGCGCTGGGGCCAACGTCCTGACTTTC.

This chain's CDR3 is CSATPIAATNTGELFF. In nucleotides, the CDR3 is TGCAGTGCTACCCCCATCGCAGCCACGAACACCGGGGAGCTGTTTTTT. The chain employs TRBV20-1 and TRBJ2-2; D is uncertain. V shed 4 bases and J shed 0 bases, with 15 bases lying between them. CDR1 DFQATT and CDR2 SNEGSKA come from the germline V gene (reference sequence). This CDR3 contains 16 residues.

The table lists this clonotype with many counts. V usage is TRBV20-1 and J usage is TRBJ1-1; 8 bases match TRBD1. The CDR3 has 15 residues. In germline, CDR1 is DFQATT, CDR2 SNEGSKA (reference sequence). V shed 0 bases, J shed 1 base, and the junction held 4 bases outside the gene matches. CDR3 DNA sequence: TGCAGTGCTAGAGATGGGCAGGGGGCGAACACTGAAGCTTTCTTT. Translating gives CSARDGQGANTEAFF.

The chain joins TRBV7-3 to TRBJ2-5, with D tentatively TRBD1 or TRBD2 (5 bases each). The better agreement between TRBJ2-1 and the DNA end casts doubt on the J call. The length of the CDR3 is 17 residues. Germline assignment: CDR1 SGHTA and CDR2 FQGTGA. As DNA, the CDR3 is TGTGCCAGCAGCTTAGAGCCGAGGCTAGCAAGGGGCAATGAGCAGTTCTTC. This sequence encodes CASSLEPRLARGNEQFF.

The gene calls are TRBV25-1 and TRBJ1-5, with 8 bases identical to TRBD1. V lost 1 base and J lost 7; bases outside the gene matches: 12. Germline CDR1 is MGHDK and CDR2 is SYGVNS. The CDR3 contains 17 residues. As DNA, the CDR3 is TGTGCCAGCAGTGAATTAGTGCAGACAGGGGATCGGCAGCCCCAGCATTTT. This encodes CASSELVQTGDRQPQHF.

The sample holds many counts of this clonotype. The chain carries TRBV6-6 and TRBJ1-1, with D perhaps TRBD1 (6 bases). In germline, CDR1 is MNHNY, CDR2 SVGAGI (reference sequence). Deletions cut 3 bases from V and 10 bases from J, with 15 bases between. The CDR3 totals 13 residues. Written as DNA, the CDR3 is TGTGCCAGCAGTTATCACGGAGGGACACCAGCTTTCTTT. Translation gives CASSYHGGTPAFF.

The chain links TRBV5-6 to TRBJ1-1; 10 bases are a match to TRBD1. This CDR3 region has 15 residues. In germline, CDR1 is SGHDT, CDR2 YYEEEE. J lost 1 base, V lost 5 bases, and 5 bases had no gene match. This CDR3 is CASRSGTGANTEAFF. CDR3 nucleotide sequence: TGTGCCAGCAGGTCCGGGACAGGGGCGAACACTGAAGCTTTCTTT.

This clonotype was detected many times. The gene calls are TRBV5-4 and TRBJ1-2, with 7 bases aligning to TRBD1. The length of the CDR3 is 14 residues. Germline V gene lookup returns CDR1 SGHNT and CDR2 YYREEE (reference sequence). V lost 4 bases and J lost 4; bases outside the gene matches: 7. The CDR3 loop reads CASSTGTAPYGYTF. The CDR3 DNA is TGTGCCAGCAGCACCGGGACAGCACCCTATGGCTACACCTTC.

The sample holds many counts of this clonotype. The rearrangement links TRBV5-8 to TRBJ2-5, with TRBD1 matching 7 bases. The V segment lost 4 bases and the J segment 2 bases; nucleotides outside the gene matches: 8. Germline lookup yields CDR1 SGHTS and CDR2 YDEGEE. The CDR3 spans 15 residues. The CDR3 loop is CASSPTGTVQETQYF. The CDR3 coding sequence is TGTGCCAGCAGCCCAACCGGGACAGTACAAGAGACCCAGTACTTC.

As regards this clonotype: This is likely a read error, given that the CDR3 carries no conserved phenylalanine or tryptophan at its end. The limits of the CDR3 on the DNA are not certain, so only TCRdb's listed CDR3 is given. The CDR3 here is CASRGQGLTLKLSL. V gene TRBV2 combines with J gene TRBJ1-1; the table's D call, TRBD1, has no DNA check behind it. The CDR3 totals 14 residues, both ends included. From germline, CDR1 is SNHLY and CDR2 FYNNEI.

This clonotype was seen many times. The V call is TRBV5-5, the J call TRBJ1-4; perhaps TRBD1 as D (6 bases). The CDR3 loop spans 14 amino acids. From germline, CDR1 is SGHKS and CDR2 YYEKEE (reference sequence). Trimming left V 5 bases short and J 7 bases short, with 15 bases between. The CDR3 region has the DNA TGTGCCAGCAGTTGGGGGCCGACGGGTGAAAAACTGTTTTTT. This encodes CASSWGPTGEKLFF.

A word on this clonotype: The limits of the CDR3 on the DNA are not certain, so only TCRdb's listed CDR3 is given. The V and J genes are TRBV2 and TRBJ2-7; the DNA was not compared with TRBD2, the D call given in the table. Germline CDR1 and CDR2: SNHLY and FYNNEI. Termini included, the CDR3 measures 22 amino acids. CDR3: CASSESGLYNSPLHFGNGTQYF.

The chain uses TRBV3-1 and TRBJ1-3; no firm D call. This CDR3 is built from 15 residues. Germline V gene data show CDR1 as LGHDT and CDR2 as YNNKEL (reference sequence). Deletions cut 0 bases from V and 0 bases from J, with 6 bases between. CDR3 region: CASSQDKGSGNTIYF. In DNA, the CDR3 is TGTGCCAGCAGCCAAGATAAAGGCTCTGGAAACACCATATATTTT.

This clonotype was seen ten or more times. CDR3 nucleotide sequence: TGCAGTGCTAAGGGGACGGGGTCCATAAACACTGAAGCTTTCTTT. Translating it yields CSAKGTGSINTEAFF. The V call is TRBV20-1, the J call TRBJ1-1, with D possibly TRBD1 on 5 matching bases. V was clipped by 4 bases and J by 2 bases, with 17 bases between them. Germline-derived CDR1 and CDR2 are DFQATT and SNEGSKA (reference sequence). This CDR3 region has 15 residues.

The chain's CDR3 is CSANTDPGAPLHF. The CDR3 bases are TGCAGTGCTAATACGGACCCGGGAGCGCCCCTCCACTTT. The chain couples TRBV20-1 to TRBJ1-6; the D is unclear. CDR3 length: 13 residues. Germline CDR1 and CDR2: DFQATT and SNEGSKA (reference sequence). The V end lost 4 bases, the J end lost 13 bases, and 17 bases lay between the germline ends.

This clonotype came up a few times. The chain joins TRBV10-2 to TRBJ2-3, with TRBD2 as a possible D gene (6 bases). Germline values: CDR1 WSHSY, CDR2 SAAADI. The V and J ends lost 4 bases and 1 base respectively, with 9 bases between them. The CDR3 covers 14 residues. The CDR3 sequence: CASSALAGTDTQYF. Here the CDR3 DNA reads TGCGCCAGCAGTGCCTTAGCGGGCACAGATACGCAGTATTTT.

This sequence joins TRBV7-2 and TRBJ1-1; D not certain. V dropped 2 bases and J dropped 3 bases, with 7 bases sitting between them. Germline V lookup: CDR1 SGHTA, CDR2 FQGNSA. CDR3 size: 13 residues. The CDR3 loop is CASSLQEYTEAFF. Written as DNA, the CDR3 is TGTGCCAGCAGCTTACAGGAGTACACTGAAGCTTTCTTT.

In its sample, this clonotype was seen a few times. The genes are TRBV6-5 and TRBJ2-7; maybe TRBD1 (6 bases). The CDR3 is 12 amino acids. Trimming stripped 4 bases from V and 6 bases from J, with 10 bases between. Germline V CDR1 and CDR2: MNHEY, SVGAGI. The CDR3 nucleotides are TGTGCCAGCAGTTTACAGGGAGCCGAGCAGTACTTC. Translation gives CASSLQGAEQYF.

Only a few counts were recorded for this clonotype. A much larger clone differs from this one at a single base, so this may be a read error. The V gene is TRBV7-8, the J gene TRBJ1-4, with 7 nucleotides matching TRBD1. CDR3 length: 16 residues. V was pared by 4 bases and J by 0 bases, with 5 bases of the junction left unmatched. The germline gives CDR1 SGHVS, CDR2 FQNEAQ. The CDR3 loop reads CASSWAQGTTNEKLFF. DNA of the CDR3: TGTGCCAGCAGCTGGGCACAGGGGACAACTAATGAAAAACTGTTTTTT.

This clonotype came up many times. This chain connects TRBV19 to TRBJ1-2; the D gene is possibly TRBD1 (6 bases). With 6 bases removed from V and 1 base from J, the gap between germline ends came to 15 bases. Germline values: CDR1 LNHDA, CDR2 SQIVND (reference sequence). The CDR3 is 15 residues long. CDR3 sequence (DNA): TGTGCCAGTAGCCCCTCAGGGGCGAATAACTATGGCTACACCTTC. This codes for CASSPSGANNYGYTF.